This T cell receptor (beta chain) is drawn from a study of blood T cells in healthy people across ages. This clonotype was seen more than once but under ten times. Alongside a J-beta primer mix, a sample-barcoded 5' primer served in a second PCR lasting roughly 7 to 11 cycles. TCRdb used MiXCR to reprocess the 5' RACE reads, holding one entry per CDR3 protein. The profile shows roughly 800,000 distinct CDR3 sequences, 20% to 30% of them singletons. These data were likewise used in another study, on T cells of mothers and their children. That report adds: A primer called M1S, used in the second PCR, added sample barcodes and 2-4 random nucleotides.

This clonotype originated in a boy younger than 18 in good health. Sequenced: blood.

The CDR3 DNA reads as TGTGCCAGCAGCTCCCGGACAGTTCTTAACACTGAAGCTTTCTTT. This sequence encodes CASSSRTVLNTEAFF. The chain joins TRBV7-9 to TRBJ1-1, with D possibly matching TRBD1 (6 bases). The V end lost 4 bases, the J end lost 2 bases, and 14 bases lay between the germline ends. The CDR3 length is 15 residues. In germline, CDR1 is SEHNR, CDR2 FQNEAQ (reference sequence).